Below are 7 T cell receptor beta chains sequenced from a single sample in a study of Ad26.COV2.S vaccination and SARS-CoV-2 variants. Sample treatment: about 20 received Ad26.COV2.S at low or high dose, single or two shots; about five received placebo; per-sample allocation not given. Sampling was done on day 63 after the first vaccine or placebo injection. Sequencing was performed with immunoSEQ multiplex PCR; in TCRdb, only in-frame clones are kept and a portion is missing. The sample shows a few hundred thousand clones, approximately 91% of them seen only once. The sample in question was peripheral blood, obtained in a trial of Ad26.COV2.S vaccine versus placebo. These receptors were obtained from a person between 18 and 60 years old who received the Ad26.COV2.S COVID-19 vaccine or a placebo.

The CDR3 sequence is CASSLDQGFETQYF. The CDR3 DNA sequence: TGCGCCAGCAGCTTGGATCAGGGGTTTGAGACCCAGTACTTC. The gene calls are TRBV5-1 and TRBJ2-5; a possible D gene is TRBD1 (6 bases). CDR3 length: 14 residues. Trimming stripped 0 bases from V and 5 bases from J, with 11 bases between. From germline, CDR1 is SGHRS and CDR2 YFSETQ.

This sequence joins TRBV6-6 and TRBJ2-3; D tentatively reads TRBD1 or TRBD2 (6 bases each). V dropped 6 bases and J dropped 5 bases, with 21 bases sitting between them. Germline lookup yields CDR1 MNHNY and CDR2 SVGAGI (reference sequence). The CDR3 covers 16 residues. The chain's CDR3 is CASSQRGAGGQDTQYF. CDR3 DNA sequence: TGTGCCAGCAGCCAAAGGGGGGCTGGGGGGCAAGATACGCAGTATTTT.

J is TRBJ2-5 and V is TRBV9, with D perhaps matching TRBD1 (6 bases). This CDR3 comprises 15 residues. The germline CDR1 and CDR2 sequences are SGDLS and YYNGEE. V was trimmed by 0 bases and J by 9 bases, leaving 18 bases between them. CDR3 DNA: TGTGCCAGCAGCGTAGCCCCTGGGGGCCGGGATTCCCAGTACTTC. This codes for CASSVAPGGRDSQYF.

This sequence joins TRBV18 and TRBJ2-5, with TRBD1 matching over 9 bases. Germline V lookup: CDR1 KGHSH, CDR2 LQKENI. The length of the CDR3 is 14 residues. V dropped 6 bases and J dropped 4; count of bases not matched to a gene: 6. In DNA, the CDR3 is TGTGCCAGCTCGCCAGAACAGGGGGCAGAGACCCAGTACTTC. Residues: CASSPEQGAETQYF.

This clone was seen a few times. The chain is built from TRBV7-9 and TRBJ1-2; 9 bases fit TRBD1. Germline assignment: CDR1 SEHNR and CDR2 FQNEAQ (reference sequence). Trimming removed 7 bases from V and 3 bases from J; junction bases left unmatched: 9. The CDR3 has 15 amino acids. CDR3: CASNPSGQGYYGYTF. Here the CDR3 DNA reads TGTGCCAGCAACCCCTCGGGACAGGGATACTATGGCTACACCTTC.

The chain links TRBV7-8 to TRBJ2-1; unclear D gene. Between the trimmed V and J ends, which lost 5 bases and 0 bases, there was a span of 5 bases. Germline assignment: CDR1 SGHVS and CDR2 FQNEAQ. The CDR3 loop spans 13 amino acids. The CDR3 region is CASSPLSYNEQFF. The DNA for the CDR3 is TGTGCCAGCAGCCCCCTCTCCTACAATGAGCAGTTCTTC.

This chain joins TRBV20-1 and TRBJ2-7; D call uncertain. CDR1 DFQATT and CDR2 SNEGSKA come from the germline V gene (reference sequence). V dropped 4 bases and J dropped 2 bases, with 6 bases sitting between them. This CDR3 is 11 amino acids long. This chain's CDR3 is CSATLAYEQYF. The CDR3 bases are TGCAGTGCTACCCTAGCCTACGAGCAGTACTTC.